The 26 T cell receptor beta chains below come from one sample, sequenced in a study of graft-versus-host responses after intestinal transplantation. These receptors are not linked to any known antigen. Libraries were prepared by immunoSEQ multiplex PCR; TCRdb keeps only in-frame clonotypes and omits some of them. Of 65,000 to 85,000 clones listed, roughly 87% are singletons. The source material was unstimulated CD8+ T cells sorted from spleen or lymph node cells, sampled before transplant. All receptors derive from a human donor who was the organ donor for an intestinal transplant.

Comment on this clone: A junction boundary mismatches the germline segment, possibly from a read error. The chain recombines TRBV5-1 with TRBJ2-1; 7 bases align to TRBD2. Germline-derived CDR1 and CDR2 are SGHRS and YFSETQ. The CDR3 has 16 amino acids. CDR3 DNA sequence: TGCGCCAGCAGTTTGGGGGGGGTTGGACCCTACAATGAGCAGTTCTTC. Residues: CASSLGGVGPYNEQFF.

The CDR3 reads CASSQVSGDYPTYEQYF. As DNA, the CDR3 is TGCGCCAGCAGCCAAGTTTCGGGGGACTACCCAACCTACGAGCAGTACTTC. The chain carries TRBV4-1 and TRBJ2-5, with 7 bases lining up with TRBD2. Matching the DNA end better, TRBJ2-7 makes the J call doubtful. The CDR3 loop spans 17 amino acids. Per the germline V gene, CDR1 is MGHRA and CDR2 is YSYEKL.

This clone is a singleton in its sample. The chain combines TRBV19 with TRBJ1-5, with 7 bases lining up with TRBD1. Germline V gives CDR1 LNHDA, CDR2 SQIVND (reference sequence). Losses at the gene ends were 5 bases for V and 4 bases for J; bases not matched to a gene: 14. CDR3 size: 17 residues. The CDR3 loop reads CASSYGTAGVDNQPQHF. Here the CDR3 DNA reads TGTGCCAGTAGTTATGGGACAGCAGGGGTGGATAATCAGCCCCAGCATTTT.

This chain links TRBV28 with TRBJ1-2, with D unresolved. V lost 3 bases to trimming and J lost 0 bases, with 8 bases between them. Germline V lookup: CDR1 MDHEN, CDR2 SYDVKM. The CDR3 loop spans 14 amino acids. The CDR3: CASSFLNSNYGYTF. CDR3 in DNA: TGTGCCAGCAGTTTTCTAAACTCTAACTATGGCTACACCTTC.

Worth noting for this clone: Sequence at one end of the junction differs from germline and may be a read error. The chain combines TRBV4-1 with TRBJ2-7, with TRBD2 as a possible D gene (5 bases). CDR1 and CDR2 from the germline V gene are MGHRA and YSYEKL. CDR3 length: 14 residues. The CDR3 region has the DNA TGCGCCAGCGGCCAAGTTAGCGCATCCTACGAGCAGTACTTC. It encodes CASGQVSASYEQYF.

V and J are TRBV4-1 and TRBJ2-5; 9 positions match TRBD1. The germline gives CDR1 MGHRA, CDR2 YSYEKL. The CDR3 loop spans 16 amino acids. Unmatched junction bases numbered 3, after V lost 1 base and J lost 0 bases. The CDR3 DNA sequence: TGCGCCAGCAGCCAAGGGGGACAGGGACACCAAGAGACCCAGTACTTC. Translated, it gives CASSQGGQGHQETQYF.

The rearrangement links TRBV6-5 to TRBJ2-7; D is unclear. V shed 5 bases and J shed 3 bases, with 14 bases lying between them. The CDR3 contains 14 residues. CDR1 is MNHEY and CDR2 is SVGAGI in the germline V gene. The CDR3 sequence is CASSENADGYEQYF. For the CDR3, the DNA is TGTGCCAGCAGTGAAAACGCCGACGGCTACGAGCAGTACTTC.

Concerning this clone: A read error may produce the germline difference seen at one junction end. This chain connects TRBV2 to TRBJ1-1, with D perhaps matching TRBD1 (5 bases). Germline V gene lookup returns CDR1 SNHLY and CDR2 FYNNEI. The CDR3 loop spans 13 amino acids. In DNA form, the CDR3 reads TGTGCCCGCAGTGTCTCCGGGACCACTGAAGCTTTCTTT. It translates to CARSVSGTTEAFF.

The chain recombines TRBV28 with TRBJ2-1, with 8 bases matching TRBD2. Germline V gene sequence: CDR1 MDHEN, CDR2 SYDVKM. V shed 5 bases and J 2 bases; nucleotides not matched to a gene: 8. The length of the CDR3 is 16 residues. CDR3 residues: CASSPDSGGAYNEQFF. The CDR3 DNA reads TGTGCCAGCAGTCCCGATTCGGGGGGGGCCTACAATGAGCAGTTCTTC. Full variable domain (missing parts from reference TRBV28 and TRBJ2-1): DVKVTQSSRYLVKRTGEKVFLECVQDMDHENMFWYRQDPGLGLRLIYFSYDVKMKEKGDIPEGYSVSREKKERFSLILESASTNQTSMYLCASSPDSGGAYNEQFFGPGTRLTVL.

This clone was seen more than once but under ten times. The chain employs TRBV7-2 and TRBJ1-2, with a tentative D call TRBD1 (6 bases). The CDR3 totals 15 residues. The V end lost 4 bases, the J end lost 4 bases, and 16 bases lay between the germline ends. Germline V gene sequence: CDR1 SGHTA, CDR2 FQGNSA. CDR3 region: CASSSTPPGVYGYTF. The CDR3 bases are TGTGCCAGCAGCTCCACCCCGCCAGGGGTCTATGGCTACACCTTC.

The V and J genes are TRBV20-1 and TRBJ2-1; no definite D call. The CDR3 runs to 10 residues. The germline V and J ends were trimmed by 5 bases and 4 bases, with 3 bases remaining between them. CDR1 is DFQATT and CDR2 is SNEGSKA in the germline V gene (reference sequence). In DNA, the CDR3 is TGCAGTGCTTTTTACAATGAGCAGTTCTTC. Residues: CSAFYNEQFF.

V gene TRBV30 combines with J gene TRBJ1-1; D ambiguous. V gave up 0 bases and J gave up 1 base, with 6 bases separating them. This CDR3 contains 13 residues. Germline CDR1 and CDR2: GTSNPN and SVGIG (reference sequence). As DNA, the CDR3 is TGTGCCTGGAGTGTAGGCACGAACACTGAAGCTTTCTTT. Residues: CAWSVGTNTEAFF.

This clone occurred once. V usage is TRBV5-4 and J usage is TRBJ1-3; D perhaps matches TRBD1 (6 bases). This CDR3 has 14 residues. V lost 6 bases, J lost 4 bases, and 14 bases lay in between. Germline values: CDR1 SGHNT, CDR2 YYREEE (reference sequence). The CDR3 coding sequence is TGTGCCAGCACCTCGGGGGGCCTGGGAAACACCATATATTTT. This gives the protein CASTSGGLGNTIYF.

The chain combines TRBV28 with TRBJ1-4; D call uncertain. V lost 2 bases, J lost 5 bases, and 12 bases lay in between. This CDR3 is 15 amino acids long. Germline values: CDR1 MDHEN, CDR2 SYDVKM. The CDR3 region has the DNA TGTGCCAGCAGTTTACTTCGGACGATAAATGAAAAACTGTTTTTT. It codes for CASSLLRTINEKLFF.

The CDR3 protein is CASSADSLSSYEQYF. The DNA for the CDR3 is TGTGCCAGTAGTGCGGACAGCCTTTCCTCCTACGAGCAGTACTTC. The V gene is TRBV19, the J gene TRBJ2-7, with D tentatively TRBD1 (6 bases). The germline V gene has CDR1 LNHDA and CDR2 SQIVND (reference sequence). Trimming removed 5 bases from V and 0 bases from J, with 14 bases in between. This CDR3 region has 15 residues.

To note about this clone: At one boundary the junction diverges from the germline segment, which might be a read error. The chain recombines TRBV11-1 with TRBJ2-7, with D perhaps matching TRBD2 (5 bases). The germline V gene encodes CDR1 SGHAT and CDR2 FQDESV (reference sequence). The CDR3 consists of 13 residues. CDR3: CASTLRPWEEQYF. As DNA, the CDR3 is TGTGCCAGCACCTTACGTCCTTGGGAGGAGCAGTACTTC.

This chain connects TRBV30 to TRBJ2-5, with 7 bases aligning to TRBD1. Losses at the gene ends were 5 bases for V and 5 bases for J; bases not matched to a gene: 5. Germline V gene lookup returns CDR1 GTSNPN and CDR2 SVGIG (reference sequence). The CDR3 contains 12 residues. The CDR3 loop is CAWGAGGETQYF. The CDR3 DNA is TGTGCCTGGGGCGCAGGGGGTGAGACCCAGTACTTC.

This chain's CDR3 is CSVEDLNRNEADTQYF. The CDR3 DNA is TGCAGCGTTGAAGATCTTAATCGGAACGAGGCTGATACGCAGTATTTT. The chain uses TRBV29-1 and TRBJ2-3; D is undetermined. The CDR3 is 16 amino acids. Germline V gene data show CDR1 as SQVTM and CDR2 as ANQGSEA. Between the trimmed V and J ends, which lost 0 bases and 6 bases, there was a span of 19 bases.

This clone was counted once. The rearrangement links TRBV2 to TRBJ2-7; D possibly matches TRBD1 or TRBD2 (5 bases each). V lost 7 bases to trimming and J lost 0 bases, with 13 bases between them. This CDR3 has 14 amino acids. Germline V gene sequence: CDR1 SNHLY, CDR2 FYNNEI. The CDR3 region has the DNA TGTGCCAGCATCAACCGGGACGGCTCCTACGAGCAGTACTTC. Amino acid sequence: CASINRDGSYEQYF. Using reference TRBV2 and TRBJ2-7 for the parts outside the CDR3, the full variable domain is EPEVTQTPSHQVTQMGQEVILRCVPISNHLYFYWYRQILGQKVEFLVSFYNNEISEKSEIFDDQFSVERPDGSNFTLKIRSTKLEDSAMYFCASINRDGSYEQYFGPGTRLTVT.

The chain has TRBV7-8 and TRBJ2-1; 12 bases are a match to TRBD2. Trimming removed 6 bases from V and 10 bases from J; junction bases left unmatched: 4. The CDR3 covers 13 residues. From germline, CDR1 is SGHVS and CDR2 FQNEAQ. The CDR3 region is CASSFGLAGEQFF. The CDR3 coding sequence is TGTGCCAGCAGTTTCGGACTAGCGGGGGAGCAGTTCTTC.

The chain has TRBV7-8 and TRBJ1-1, with D perhaps matching TRBD1 (5 bases). The V gene lost 1 base and the J gene lost 1 base, with 10 bases spanning the gap. The germline V gene has CDR1 SGHVS and CDR2 FQNEAQ. This CDR3 spans 15 amino acids. The DNA for the CDR3 is TGTGCCAGCAGCTTAGTCCAGGGATGGAACACTGAAGCTTTCTTT. It encodes CASSLVQGWNTEAFF.

This chain uses TRBV5-1 with TRBJ2-7; tentatively, D is TRBD1 or TRBD2 (5 bases each). Between the trimmed V and J ends, which lost 3 bases and 5 bases, there was a span of 18 bases. The V gene's germline CDR1 is SGHRS and CDR2 YFSETQ. The CDR3 consists of 15 residues. The DNA for the CDR3 is TGCGCCAGCAGCTCCGAGGGGAGAAGGGGCGACGAGCAGTACTTC. Its protein product is CASSSEGRRGDEQYF.

Note on this clone: Other nucleotide sequences from this sample produce the same CDR3. The chain combines TRBV6-1 with TRBJ2-7; D remains unclear. V was trimmed by 6 bases and J by 4 bases, leaving 7 bases between them. The CDR3 length is 11 residues. CDR1 and CDR2 (germline): MNHNS, SASEGT. CDR3 amino acids: CASSAPYEQYF. The CDR3 nucleotides read TGTGCCAGCAGCGCCCCGTACGAGCAGTACTTC.

The V gene is TRBV7-2, the J gene TRBJ2-1; D remains ambiguous. Germline V gene sequence: CDR1 SGHTA, CDR2 FQGNSA. The CDR3 has 13 amino acids. Trimming took 5 bases from V and 4 from J, leaving 9 bases between them. CDR3 sequence (DNA): TGTGCCAGCAGCCAAGACCCTTACAATGAGCAGTTCTTC. It encodes CASSQDPYNEQFF.

The chain has TRBV7-8 and TRBJ1-3; D not resolved. Germline V CDR1 and CDR2: SGHVS, FQNEAQ. CDR3 length: 15 residues. V lost 2 bases and J 4 bases, leaving 12 bases between the germline ends. The CDR3 here is CASSLSVTGGNTIYF. The CDR3 DNA reads as TGTGCCAGCAGCTTATCCGTAACGGGCGGAAACACCATATATTTT.

V and J are TRBV9 and TRBJ1-2, with D uncertain. Trimming took off 3 bases at V and 4 bases at J, with 13 bases between the two ends. This CDR3 has 14 residues. Germline CDR1 and CDR2: SGDLS and YYNGEE. CDR3 sequence (DNA): TGTGCCAGCAGCGCCAAATACAGCATCTATGGCTACACCTTC. Its translation is CASSAKYSIYGYTF.